The 3 T cell receptor beta chains below all came from one sample that was sequenced in a study of T cells after yellow fever vaccination. TCRdb itself ran the 5' RACE reads through MiXCR, one entry per CDR3 protein. The sample shows 150,000 to 200,000 distinct CDR3 sequences, roughly 6.2% of them seen only once. The material sequenced was CD4+ T cells sorted from PBMCs, taken on the day of the first yellow fever vaccination. All receptors come from a man younger than 35 who received the YFV17D yellow fever vaccine.

This clonotype was found many times. CDR3 loop: CASSSPGQGIGRNEQFF. CDR3 coding DNA: TGTGCCAGCAGCTCACCGGGACAGGGGATAGGTAGGAATGAGCAGTTCTTC. The chain joins TRBV7-9 to TRBJ2-1; 10 bases map to TRBD1. The V gene end was trimmed by 4 bases and the J gene end by 7 bases; junction bases not matched to a gene: 13. The CDR3 is 17 amino acids. Germline values: CDR1 SEHNR, CDR2 FQNEAQ (reference sequence).

This chain uses TRBV21-1 with TRBJ2-7. TRBV21-1 is a recognized pseudogene. There are 15 residues in the CDR3. Here the CDR3 DNA reads TGTGCCAGCAGCCCTCGGTTGGAAACCTCCTACGAGCAGTACGTC. Protein: CASSPRLETSYEQYV.

This clonotype was seen repeatedly, ten times or more. J is TRBJ2-2 and V is TRBV3-1; D might be TRBD1 (5 bases). CDR1 and CDR2 from the germline V gene are LGHDT and YNNKEL (reference sequence). Trimming stripped 6 bases from V and 2 bases from J, with 16 bases between. The CDR3 is made up of 16 amino acids. The CDR3 nucleotides read TGTGCCAGCAGTTTTACTCCAGGGCACAACACCGGGGAGCTGTTTTTT. Amino acid sequence: CASSFTPGHNTGELFF. Supplemented by reference TRBV3-1 and TRBJ2-2, the full variable domain reads DTAVSQTPKYLVTQMGNDKSIKCEQNLGHDTMYWYKQDSKKFLKIMFSYNNKELIINETVPNRFSPKSPDKAHLNLHINSLELGDSAVYFCASSFTPGHNTGELFFGEGSRLTVL.